These 14 T cell receptor beta chains were all obtained from the same sample, sequenced in a study of radiotherapy plus CTLA-4 blockade in lung cancer. Assay used: immunoSEQ multiplex PCR; TCRdb lists only in-frame clones, some missing. The table has 85,000 to 90,000 clones, around 87% seen once. The material sequenced was peripheral blood, taken from a patient treated with radiotherapy plus ipilimumab. Receptors originate from a human donor with non-small cell lung cancer that progressed on radiotherapy plus ipilimumab.

J is TRBJ1-2 and V is TRBV6-5, with unresolved D. The V and J ends lost 2 bases and 2 bases respectively, with 9 bases between them. The CDR3 totals 14 residues. The germline CDR1 and CDR2 sequences are MNHEY and SVGAGI. The DNA for the CDR3 is TGTGCCAGCAGTTACCCTCCACCGAACTATGGCTACACCTTC. Protein: CASSYPPPNYGYTF.

This clone has a handful of counts. The V call is TRBV7-6, the J call TRBJ1-1; no clear D gene. Trimming stripped 5 bases from V and 0 bases from J, with 13 bases between. The CDR3 loop spans 15 amino acids. In germline, CDR1 is SGHVS, CDR2 FNYEAQ. CDR3 bases: TGTGCCAGCAGCCCCGGCCGGGCCATGAACACTGAAGCTTTCTTT. It yields the protein CASSPGRAMNTEAFF.

This clone has just one count. This sequence joins TRBV7-9 and TRBJ2-7; 9 bases line up with TRBD1. In germline, CDR1 is SEHNR, CDR2 FQNEAQ (reference sequence). The V and J ends lost 6 bases and 9 bases, in that order; junction bases with no gene match: 9. The CDR3 has 13 residues. The CDR3 coding sequence is TGTGCCAGCAGTAGAACAGGGGGCGATCGGCAGTACTTC. It codes for CASSRTGGDRQYF.

The rearrangement links TRBV5-1 to TRBJ2-2, with 7 bases matching TRBD1. Germline CDR1 SGHRS, CDR2 YFSETQ. The CDR3 totals 14 residues. V lost 4 bases and J lost 4; bases outside the gene matches: 4. CDR3 in DNA: TGCGCCAGCAGCACCGGGACAGCCACCGGGGAGCTGTTTTTT. It specifies CASSTGTATGELFF.

J is TRBJ1-2 and V is TRBV18; D remains ambiguous. Germline CDR1 is KGHSH and CDR2 is LQKENI. CDR3 size: 13 residues. V gave up 0 bases and J gave up 8 bases, with 10 bases separating them. The CDR3 coding sequence is TGTGCCAGCTCACCACCGAGTCCGGGAGGCTACACCTTC. As protein: CASSPPSPGGYTF.

This chain uses TRBV19 with TRBJ1-1, with TRBD1 matching over 8 bases. V shed 9 bases, J shed 1 base, and the junction held 7 bases outside the gene matches. The CDR3 runs to 14 residues. Germline values: CDR1 LNHDA, CDR2 SQIVND (reference sequence). In DNA form, the CDR3 reads TGTGCCAGCAATACAGGGGGGCGGAACACTGAAGCTTTCTTT. Its translation: CASNTGGRNTEAFF.

This clone was picked up a small number of times. The CDR3 reads CASSNRPIVDEQYF. CDR3 bases: TGTGCCAGTAGTAATCGCCCGATTGTTGACGAGCAGTACTTC. The chain links TRBV19 to TRBJ2-7; unclear D gene. The germline gives CDR1 LNHDA, CDR2 SQIVND (reference sequence). This CDR3 has 14 residues. V lost 4 bases to trimming and J lost 5 bases, with 15 bases between them.

This chain connects TRBV2 to TRBJ1-2; D is unresolved. CDR3 length equals 15 residues. In germline, CDR1 is SNHLY, CDR2 FYNNEI. V lost 5 bases to trimming and J lost 0 bases, with 13 bases between them. CDR3 amino acids: CASSPLGLSNYGYTF. The CDR3 DNA follows: TGTGCCAGCAGTCCCTTAGGCCTATCTAACTATGGCTACACCTTC.

The rearrangement links TRBV5-1 to TRBJ2-7, with 7 bases lining up with TRBD1. The CDR3 spans 15 residues. CDR1 and CDR2 (germline): SGHRS, YFSETQ. V gave up 0 bases and J gave up 5 bases; unmatched junction bases: 8. CDR3 coding DNA: TGCGCCAGCAGCTTGGTTACAGGGGCCAACCACGAGCAGTACTTC. Its translation: CASSLVTGANHEQYF.

The chain employs TRBV7-9 and TRBJ1-1, with D uncertain. Deletions cut 1 base from V and 11 bases from J, with 11 bases between. This CDR3 has 12 residues. The germline V gene has CDR1 SEHNR and CDR2 FQNEAQ (reference sequence). CDR3 sequence: CASSLERGVAFF. CDR3 bases: TGTGCCAGCAGCTTAGAGCGCGGGGTTGCTTTCTTT.

V gene TRBV28 combines with J gene TRBJ2-7; possibly TRBD1 for D (6 bases). Trimming took 2 bases from V and 7 from J, leaving 12 bases between them. The germline CDR1 and CDR2 sequences are MDHEN and SYDVKM. CDR3 length equals 13 residues. The CDR3 sequence: CASSLQGTGEQYF. The CDR3 region has the DNA TGTGCCAGCAGTTTACAGGGGACGGGAGAGCAGTACTTC.

This chain joins TRBV9 and TRBJ2-7; weak D call: TRBD2 (5 bases). V was pared by 3 bases and J by 3 bases, with 16 bases between. From germline, CDR1 is SGDLS and CDR2 YYNGEE. The CDR3 loop spans 15 amino acids. This CDR3 reads CASSAQIGESYEQYF. For the CDR3, the DNA is TGTGCCAGCAGCGCCCAGATCGGGGAGAGCTACGAGCAGTACTTC.

The chain uses TRBV28 and TRBJ2-2; no clear D gene. Trimming stripped 7 bases from V and 0 bases from J, with 12 bases between. This CDR3 has 15 amino acids. Germline values: CDR1 MDHEN, CDR2 SYDVKM. The CDR3 is CASTPSGPNTGELFF. The CDR3 coding sequence is TGTGCCAGCACCCCCTCTGGACCGAACACCGGGGAGCTGTTTTTT.

This clone was picked up one time. The chain combines TRBV9 with TRBJ2-1, with a possible D match to TRBD1 (5 bases). CDR3 size: 15 residues. Germline lookup yields CDR1 SGDLS and CDR2 YYNGEE. Trimming left V 0 bases short and J 9 bases short, with 16 bases between. The CDR3 is CASSVGGAVKGEQFF. Here the CDR3 DNA reads TGTGCCAGCAGCGTAGGTGGGGCTGTGAAGGGTGAGCAGTTCTTC.